This TCR beta chain was obtained from a study of blood T cell repertoires in COVID-19 (dated by TCRdb to about 2020). Regarding the complete study: Collaborator samples came from the United States, Italy and Spain and covered acute and convalescent phases of COVID-19. The material from the prospective study consisted of cDNA or gDNA derived from T cells, B-cell-depleted T cells, or PBMCs. The dataset comprised deeply sampled blood TCRbeta repertoires from subjects exposed to, actively infected with, or recovered from COVID-19. A freely available public database, intended as a resource for researchers studying the immune response to SARS-CoV-2, is where the repertoires were released. Samples were obtained from the ongoing ImmuneRACE study (first 160 participants) and from 1,000 to 1,500 subjects provided by 6 global collaborators. Nearly every sample came with metadata listing a de-identified subject ID, COVID-19 status, age in years and sex. Where available, HLA class I and class II types were obtained from metadata supplied by the sample provider rather than from assay-based typing. Study-wide conclusions, independent of this receptor: Clinical and demographic metadata were provided uncurated, with the amount varying by source and participant.

TCRbeta CDR3 regions were amplified from genomic DNA by means of the immunoSEQ Assay, a bias-controlled multiplex PCR. For the original study's pipeline: The number of nucleated cells in each sample was estimated from the amplification of reference gene primers within the assay. Sequence reads were collapsed and filtered to measure the absolute abundance of every unique TCRbeta CDR3 rearrangement. For each sample, productive Simpson clonality was calculated as the square root of Simpson's diversity index across productive rearrangements. The table comes from immuneACCESS by way of TCRdb, which keeps in-frame sequences with V and J called. Part of the clones is missing from these tables; in studies checked, under half for an unresolved V gene and the rest for unknown reasons. That table furnishes V, J and clone size, whereas the DNA furnished D and trimming. The sample records around 94,000 clones, around nine tenths of which are singletons. Of the sample, 1.5% to 2% falls within the top ten clones.

The CDR3 sequence holds 14 residues, the cysteine and phenylalanine included. CDR3 DNA only is kept here, 42 bases in frame from base 1. Trimming takes 6 bases off V and 4 bases off J; junction bases not matched to a gene: 6. In the germline V gene (reference sequence), CDR1 corresponds to LNHDA and CDR2 to SQIVND. Whole blood was collected in K2EDTA tubes by collaborating institutions according to the institutions' own protocols. For TCRbeta analysis, collaborators shipped samples as frozen whole blood, isolated PBMCs, or DNA extracted from either of those sample types. Note on this clone: Its binding antigen is unknown. No base qualities exist here, and no much larger clone lies one base off it.

The TCR originated in a man older than 75 with acute or convalescent COVID-19. The sequenced sample consisted of peripheral blood. This chain is built from TRBV19 and TRBJ1-1; TRBD1 fits 9 bases in the junction. The CDR3 protein is CASSTDRGATEAFF. The nucleotide sequence reads as follows: TGTGCCAGTAGCACGGACAGGGGCGCCACTGAAGCTTTCTTT.